This T cell receptor beta chain was documented in a study of blood T cell repertoires in COVID-19. The germline V gene has CDR1 MNHNS and CDR2 SASEGT. Losses at the gene ends were 3 bases for V and 13 bases for J; bases not matched to a gene: 18. This CDR3 has 18 residues. TCRdb's table, derived via immunoSEQ multiplex PCR, lists solely in-frame clones and lacks some. The sample carries some 50,000 clones, about 90% recorded once. The source of this sequence is a man in his 70s with active COVID-19. Source material: peripheral blood. This chain links TRBV6-1 with TRBJ2-4, with TRBD2 identical over 13 bases. The CDR3 sequence: CASSETNPASLAGGAQYF. The CDR3 bases are TGTGCCAGCAGTGAGACTAATCCAGCTTCACTAGCGGGGGGGGCCCAGTACTTC.